These 9 T cell receptor beta chains were all obtained from the same sample, sequenced in a study of cytomegalovirus exposure and HLA in healthy donors (dated by TCRdb to the late 2010s). The receptor library was made with the immunoSEQ multiplex PCR assay. A mixture of 60 forward primers for TCR Vbeta segments and 13 reverse primers for TCR Jbeta segments was used in the multiplex PCR. TCRdb provides this immuneACCESS table in a form limited to in-frame rearrangements. Some clones are lacking; in checked studies, under half of them reflect an unresolved V gene, and why the rest are absent is not known. The sample table holds under 150,000 clones, of which roughly 80% were seen once. Jointly, the top ten make up approximately 5% of the sample. Sequencing used PBMCs. The receptors derive from a woman in her thirties in good health and CMV-seropositive.

The rearrangement joins TRBV2 to TRBJ2-7; TRBD2 agrees at 7 bases. The J segment lost 1 base and the V segment lost 7 bases, leaving 10 bases of the junction unmatched. From germline, CDR1 is SNHLY and CDR2 FYNNEI. CDR3 length: 15 residues. The CDR3 region is CASNGGEGNSYEQYF. DNA of the CDR3: TGTGCCAGCAATGGGGGGGAGGGGAATTCCTACGAGCAGTACTTC.

The genes are TRBV13 and TRBJ2-7; 8 bases fit TRBD1. V trimming: 5 bases; J trimming: 2 bases; junction bases outside the gene matches: 8. Germline V CDR1 and CDR2: PRHDT, FYEKMQ (reference sequence). The CDR3 has 15 amino acids. CDR3 nucleotides: TGTGCCAGCAGCCTCTTGGGGACAGGAGCCTACGAGCAGTACTTC. This encodes CASSLLGTGAYEQYF.

The CDR3 protein is CASSLEGNYGYTF. CDR3 bases: TGTGCCAGCAGCTTGGAGGGGAACTATGGCTACACCTTC. This chain links TRBV11-3 with TRBJ1-2; TRBD1 is a possible D gene (5 bases). V was clipped by 3 bases and J by 2 bases, with 7 bases between them. Germline values: CDR1 SGHNT, CDR2 YENEEA. The CDR3 sequence is 13 residues long.

A remark on this clone: A read error may produce the germline difference seen at one junction end. This rearrangement joins TRBV7-7 to TRBJ2-1; 13 positions agree with TRBD2. The V gene's germline CDR1 is SSHAT and CDR2 FNYEAQ (reference sequence). CDR3 length: 15 residues. In nucleotides, the CDR3 is TGTGCTAGCAGCCCTTGGACTAGCGGGAGTAATGAGCAGTTCTTC. It yields the protein CASSPWTSGSNEQFF.

The chain carries TRBV27 and TRBJ1-4, with D perhaps TRBD1 (6 bases). Looked up from germline, CDR1 is MNHEY and CDR2 is SMNVEV (reference sequence). CDR3 length: 16 amino acids. Trimming pared 1 base from V and 10 bases from J, leaving 19 bases between. The chain's CDR3 is CASSLLLGGRGGKLFF. Here the CDR3 DNA reads TGTGCCAGCAGTTTATTATTAGGCGGCAGAGGGGGAAAACTGTTTTTT. The full variable domain, in which reference TRBV27 and TRBJ1-4 provide the parts outside the CDR3, is EAQVTQNPRYLITVTGKKLTVTCSQNMNHEYMSWYRQDPGLGLRQIYYSMNVEVTDKGDVPEGYKVSRKEKRNFPLILESPSPNQTSLYFCASSLLLGGRGGKLFFGSGTQLSVL.

The rearrangement joins TRBV6-5 to TRBJ2-2, with D maybe TRBD1 (5 bases). Trimming cost V 6 bases and J 6 bases, with 17 bases left between them. The CDR3 is 15 residues long. From germline, CDR1 is MNHEY and CDR2 SVGAGI. CDR3 nucleotide sequence: TGTGCCAGCAGGGCAGGGTCCCCTGAAGCCGGGGAGCTGTTTTTT. Amino acids: CASRAGSPEAGELFF.

The chain uses TRBV5-1 and TRBJ2-7; D is ambiguous. The CDR3 is 15 amino acids. Per the germline V gene, CDR1 is SGHRS and CDR2 is YFSETQ. V was shortened by 0 bases and J by 2 bases, with 12 bases between the two germline ends. DNA of the CDR3: TGCGCCAGCAGCTTGGAGTCACTTAAAACCTACGAGCAGTACTTC. Translation gives CASSLESLKTYEQYF. The whole variable domain, filled in from reference TRBV5-1 and TRBJ2-7, reads KAGVTQTPRYLIKTRGQQVTLSCSPISGHRSVSWYQQTPGQGLQFLFEYFSETQRNKGNFPGRFSGRQFSNSRSEMNVSTLELGDSALYLCASSLESLKTYEQYFGPGTRLTVT.

The V and J genes are TRBV13 and TRBJ1-5; D is unresolved. The CDR3 is 14 amino acids. Trimming shortened V by 0 bases and J by 4 bases, and 7 bases separated the two germline ends. The germline CDR1 and CDR2 sequences are PRHDT and FYEKMQ (reference sequence). DNA of the CDR3: TGTGCCAGCAGCTTAGGCCAGACAAATCAGCCCCAGCATTTT. It is translated as CASSLGQTNQPQHF.

The CDR3 here is CATAGTSGVYEQYF. CDR3 nucleotides: TGTGCCACGGCCGGGACTAGCGGCGTCTACGAGCAGTACTTC. This chain uses TRBV15 with TRBJ2-7; the match to TRBD2 covers 11 bases. The junction had 7 bases not matched to a gene; V was cut back by 9 bases and J by 3 bases. In germline, CDR1 is LNHNV, CDR2 YYDKDF (reference sequence). This CDR3 is built from 14 residues.